One and the same sample provided the 19 T cell receptor beta chains below, sequenced in a study of OX40 agonist ivuxolimab in advanced cancers. Measured with immunoSEQ multiplex PCR; TCRdb has only the in-frame clones, and not every one. The sample consists of some 50,000 clones, roughly 85% of them appearing once. Sample: CD4+ or CD8+ T cells sorted from blood, taken in a trial of the OX40 agonist ivuxolimab. These receptors all come from an adult with an advanced solid tumor such as melanoma, head and neck, liver or kidney cancer.

The rearrangement uses TRBV5-5 and TRBJ2-1, with 11 bases lining up with TRBD2. The CDR3 consists of 17 residues. Per germline, CDR1 SGHKS and CDR2 YYEKEE (reference sequence). Trimming at V came to 0 bases and at J to 3 bases, leaving 5 bases not matched to a gene. The CDR3 spells CASSLGASGRYYNEQFF. Here the CDR3 DNA reads TGTGCCAGCAGCTTGGGTGCTAGCGGGAGGTACTACAATGAGCAGTTCTTC.

V is TRBV9 and J is TRBJ2-1, with a tentative D call TRBD2 (5 bases). Per germline, CDR1 SGDLS and CDR2 YYNGEE. The CDR3 loop spans 14 amino acids. Trimming pared 0 bases from V and 4 bases from J, leaving 8 bases between. Written as DNA, the CDR3 is TGTGCCAGCAGCGTAGTTGCGGGTTACAATGAGCAGTTCTTC. Translated: CASSVVAGYNEQFF.

V usage is TRBV5-4 and J usage is TRBJ2-1; 8 nucleotides align to TRBD2. Trimming cost V 7 bases and J 1 base; bases outside gene matches: 10. CDR3 length equals 16 residues. CDR1 SGHNT and CDR2 YYREEE come from the germline V gene (reference sequence). CDR3 protein: CASEVMASGSYNEQFF. CDR3 nucleotide sequence: TGTGCCAGCGAGGTCATGGCTAGCGGGTCCTACAATGAGCAGTTCTTC. The variable domain in full, with the rest retrieved from reference TRBV5-4 and TRBJ2-1, is ETGVTQSPTHLIKTRGQQVTLRCSSQSGHNTVSWYQQALGQGPQFIFQYYREEENGRGNFPPRFSGLQFPNYSSELNVNALELDDSALYLCASEVMASGSYNEQFFGPGTRLTVL.

The chain is built from TRBV29-1 and TRBJ1-1; no definite D call. The CDR3 contains 12 residues. Trimming stripped 3 bases from V and 4 bases from J, with 9 bases between. Germline V gene sequence: CDR1 SQVTM, CDR2 ANQGSEA. The CDR3 DNA reads TGCAGCGTTGACTGGGGAGTCACTGAAGCTTTCTTT. Its translation is CSVDWGVTEAFF.

V and J are TRBV27 and TRBJ2-5; TRBD2 agrees at 10 bases. V trimming: 0 bases; J trimming: 4 bases; junction bases outside the gene matches: 2. The CDR3 runs 15 residues. CDR1 MNHEY and CDR2 SMNVEV come from the germline V gene (reference sequence). The DNA of the CDR3 is TGTGCCAGCAGTTTATCTCTAGCGGGAGTAGAGACCCAGTACTTC. Amino acid sequence: CASSLSLAGVETQYF.

V gene TRBV6-4 combines with J gene TRBJ1-1; TRBD1 matches 7 bases. The CDR3 is 15 residues long. The V segment lost 6 bases and the J segment 5 bases; nucleotides outside the gene matches: 12. From germline, CDR1 is MRHNA and CDR2 SNTAGT. The CDR3 region is CASSRQGGGGTEAFF. In DNA form, the CDR3 reads TGTGCCAGCAGCCGACAGGGTGGAGGTGGGACTGAAGCTTTCTTT.

The sample holds a few counts of this clone. The chain combines TRBV6-1 with TRBJ2-1; 8 nucleotides agree with TRBD1. This CDR3 is built from 14 residues. Germline V gives CDR1 MNHNS, CDR2 SASEGT. The V segment lost 6 bases and the J segment 4 bases; nucleotides outside the gene matches: 5. DNA of the CDR3: TGTGCCAGCAGCGGACAGGGTTTTTACAATGAGCAGTTCTTC. The encoded protein is CASSGQGFYNEQFF.

V usage is TRBV5-4 and J usage is TRBJ2-5; D assignment may be TRBD1 or TRBD2 (5 bases each). CDR3 length: 15 amino acids. The V and J ends lost 1 base and 1 base respectively, with 11 bases between them. Looked up from germline, CDR1 is SGHNT and CDR2 is YYREEE (reference sequence). The CDR3 protein is CASSLIPRGQETQYF. The CDR3 region has the DNA TGTGCCAGCAGCTTGATTCCGAGGGGCCAAGAGACCCAGTACTTC.

V gene TRBV5-1 combines with J gene TRBJ1-1; D gene ambiguous. This CDR3 spans 17 amino acids. The V end lost 0 bases, the J end lost 0 bases, and 15 bases lay between the germline ends. Germline-derived CDR1 and CDR2 are SGHRS and YFSETQ. The CDR3 loop reads CASSLGYGVTMNTEAFF. The CDR3 DNA is TGCGCCAGCAGCTTGGGATACGGGGTCACTATGAACACTGAAGCTTTCTTT.

This chain joins TRBV6-6 and TRBJ2-7, with 9 bases identical to TRBD2. CDR1 is MNHNY, CDR2 SVGAGI, per germline (reference sequence). J lost 4 bases, V lost 0 bases, and 4 bases had no gene match. This CDR3 spans 15 amino acids. The CDR3 coding sequence is TGTGCCAGCAGTTACTCGAATAGCGGGAGTTACGAGCAGTACTTC. Its protein product is CASSYSNSGSYEQYF.

This clone was detected only once. This CDR3 is CASSSPQGGVQPQHF. The DNA of the CDR3 is TGTGCCAGTAGCTCACCTCAGGGGGGCGTTCAGCCCCAGCATTTT. The V call is TRBV19, the J call TRBJ1-5, with 7 bases fitting TRBD1. Trimming cost V 6 bases and J 6 bases; bases outside gene matches: 11. CDR1 is LNHDA and CDR2 is SQIVND in the germline V gene (reference sequence). This CDR3 is built from 15 residues.

The chain uses TRBV13 and TRBJ2-6; 7 positions match TRBD1. CDR3 length: 15 amino acids. V shed 4 bases and J 2 bases; nucleotides not matched to a gene: 2. Germline CDR1 reads PRHDT; CDR2 reads FYEKMQ (reference sequence). CDR3 in DNA: TGTGCCAGCAGCTACACAGGGGCTGGGGCCAACGTCCTGACTTTC. This gives the protein CASSYTGAGANVLTF.

The chain is built from TRBV19 and TRBJ2-5, with a tentative D call TRBD2 (5 bases). This CDR3 has 15 amino acids. The V gene's germline CDR1 is LNHDA and CDR2 SQIVND (reference sequence). Trimming left V 5 bases short and J 5 bases short, with 18 bases between. The CDR3 sequence: CASSLQHRGRETQYF. CDR3 sequence (DNA): TGTGCCAGTAGTCTCCAGCACCGGGGTCGGGAGACCCAGTACTTC. Together with reference TRBV19 and TRBJ2-5, the CDR3 gives the full variable domain: DGGITQSPKYLFRKEGQNVTLSCEQNLNHDAMYWYRQDPGQGLRLIYYSQIVNDFQKGDIAEGYSVSREKKESFPLTVTSAQKNPTAFYLCASSLQHRGRETQYFGPGTRLLVL.

This clone was seen a single time. This rearrangement joins TRBV6-6 to TRBJ2-5; D may be TRBD2 (6 bases). The J call is in doubt because the DNA end fits TRBJ2-7 better. Germline CDR1 and CDR2: MNHNY and SVGAGI (reference sequence). The CDR3 sequence is 12 residues long. The CDR3 protein is CATARAGYEQYF. CDR3 in DNA: TGTGCCACCGCTCGGGCGGGGTACGAGCAGTACTTC.

Points on this clone: The same CDR3 is also encoded by other DNA sequences in this sample. The rearrangement joins TRBV7-9 to TRBJ2-5, with 10 bases matching TRBD2. V shed 1 base and J 4 bases; nucleotides not matched to a gene: 0. This CDR3 spans 14 amino acids. The germline gives CDR1 SEHNR, CDR2 FQNEAQ (reference sequence). The CDR3 region has the DNA TGTGCCAGCAGCTTAGTAGCGGGGGGAGAGACCCAGTACTTC. Protein product: CASSLVAGGETQYF.

V gene TRBV29-1 combines with J gene TRBJ1-2, with D possibly being TRBD1 (5 bases). CDR1 SQVTM and CDR2 ANQGSEA come from the germline V gene. V was shortened by 4 bases and J by 2 bases, with 11 bases between the two germline ends. CDR3 length equals 13 residues. DNA of the CDR3: TGCAGCGTTGGTAGACAGTCAAACTATGGCTACACCTTC. Its translation: CSVGRQSNYGYTF.

This clone occurred once. The chain links TRBV9 to TRBJ1-6, with a possible D match to TRBD1 (5 bases). From germline, CDR1 is SGDLS and CDR2 YYNGEE. The length of the CDR3 is 15 residues. V gave up 4 bases and J gave up 5 bases, with 13 bases separating them. For the CDR3, the DNA is TGTGCCAGCAGCCCCCAGGGTCTTCATAATTCACCCCTCCACTTT. It specifies CASSPQGLHNSPLHF. The variable domain in full, with the rest retrieved from reference TRBV9 and TRBJ1-6, is DSGVTQTPKHLITATGQRVTLRCSPRSGDLSVYWYQQSLDQGLQFLIQYYNGEERAKGNILERFSAQQFPDLHSELNLSSLELGDSALYFCASSPQGLHNSPLHFGNGTRLTVT.

CDR3 region: CASSFTAGRRETQYF. For the CDR3, the DNA is TGTGCCAGCAGCTTTACGGCGGGAAGAAGGGAGACCCAGTACTTC. The chain links TRBV7-2 to TRBJ2-5; D is possibly TRBD2 (6 bases). Germline V CDR1 and CDR2: SGHTA, FQGNSA. The CDR3 is 15 residues long. The germline V and J ends were trimmed by 3 bases and 5 bases, with 16 bases remaining between them.

The genes are TRBV4-3 and TRBJ2-5, with 10 bases aligning to TRBD1. V was clipped by 4 bases and J by 0 bases; unmatched bases: 2. Germline CDR1 is LGHNA and CDR2 is YSLEER. CDR3 length: 15 residues. CDR3 residues: CASSRGQGYQETQYF. The CDR3 bases are TGCGCCAGCAGCCGGGGACAGGGGTACCAAGAGACCCAGTACTTC.